This T cell receptor (beta chain) was sequenced for a study of PD-1 blockade in classical Hodgkin lymphoma. Germline CDR1 MDHEN, CDR2 SYDVKM. V lost 4 bases, J lost 3 bases, and 15 bases lay in between. The CDR3 is 16 amino acids. Brentuximab vedotin exposure varied among the patients, all of whom had relapsed after autologous stem cell transplantation. Libraries were prepared by immunoSEQ multiplex PCR; TCRdb keeps only in-frame clonotypes and omits some of them. The data hold 26,000 or so clones, with 67% observed a single time. The source was peripheral blood mononuclear cells (PBMCs), collected before the second cycle of nivolumab. This clonotype was sampled from a human donor with classical Hodgkin lymphoma. The genes are TRBV28 and TRBJ1-4; TRBD1 might be the D (6 bases). CDR3 DNA sequence: TGTGCCAGCAGTTCGACAGGAGGGATAGCTAATGAAAAACTGTTTTTT. Protein product: CASSSTGGIANEKLFF.